A selection of T cell receptor beta chains follows, all from one sample in a study of cytomegalovirus exposure and HLA in healthy donors. Sequencing was performed with immunoSEQ multiplex PCR; in TCRdb, only in-frame clones are kept and a portion is missing. The sample yields about 120,000 clones, approximately 67% seen once. Material: PBMCs. The receptor set was obtained from a man younger than 35 in good health and CMV-seropositive. Each CDR3 is given with its conserved first and last residue. The order of the fields is J gene, CDR3 length, V gene, clone size, D gene, CDR3 DNA, CDR3 protein. D genes are given only for firm matches. Only part of the rows carry a size: once, few, many, or a class if the clone is expanded.

TRBJ1-4 | 16 | TRBV5-4 | few | - | TGTGCCAGCAGCTTAACCCCACTAGGGTCTAATGAAAAACTGTTTTTT | CASSLTPLGSNEKLFF
TRBJ2-3 | 14 | TRBV5-1 | - | TRBD1 | TGCGCCAGCAGCTCCGGACAGGTCACAGATACGCAGTATTTT | CASSSGQVTDTQYF
TRBJ1-6 | 13 | TRBV19 | - | - | TGTGCCAGTAGTATACTTCCAGGTTCACCCCTCCACTTT | CASSILPGSPLHF
TRBJ1-1 | 14 | TRBV5-1 | - | - | TGCGCCAGCAGCTTCGGGACATTGAACACTGAAGCTTTCTTT | CASSFGTLNTEAFF
TRBJ2-6 | 18 | TRBV10-3 | few | TRBD2 | TGTGCCATCGGCACCGCCGGCGGGAGGGCGGTGGGGGCCAACGTCCTGACTTTC | CAIGTAGGRAVGANVLTF
TRBJ1-3 | 14 | TRBV6-5 | - | TRBD1 | TGTGCCAGCAGTCCGGACAGGGCTGGAAACACCATATATTTT | CASSPDRAGNTIYF
TRBJ1-6 | 14 | TRBV6-1 | - | TRBD1 | TGTGCCAGCAGTGCGGACAGGACAAATTCACCCCTCCACTTC | CASSADRTNSPLHF
TRBJ2-3 | 16 | TRBV5-6 | - | TRBD2 | TGTGCCAGCAGCCCGGGACTAGCGGGGAGCACAGATACGCAGTATTTT | CASSPGLAGSTDTQYF
TRBJ1-2 | 13 | TRBV19 | - | - | TGTGCCAGTAGTGAATCAGCTAACTATGGCTACACCTTC | CASSESANYGYTF
TRBJ2-3 | 15 | TRBV6-4 | - | - | TGTGCCAGCAGTGACCGACCGACTTATAGCGATACGCAGTATTTT | CASSDRPTYSDTQYF
TRBJ2-7 | 13 | TRBV11-3 | - | TRBD1 | TGTGCCAGCAGCCCGGGACAGGGGTGCGAGCAGTACTTC | CASSPGQGCEQYF
TRBJ2-1 | 15 | TRBV7-6 | few | TRBD2 | TGTGCCAGCAGCCCCGGGCGGGGGGGCCCGGATGAGCAGTTCTTC | CASSPGRGGPDEQFF
TRBJ2-5 | 17 | TRBV9 | - | TRBD2 | TGTGCCAGCAGCCTCGGGACTAGCGGGGGGGTAAAGGAGACCCAGTACTTC | CASSLGTSGGVKETQYF
TRBJ1-5 | 14 | TRBV18 | - | - | TGTGCCAGCTCACCACGCAGGGAAAATCAGCCCCAGCATTTT | CASSPRRENQPQHF
TRBJ1-6 | 14 | TRBV6-6 | few | - | TGTGCCAGCAGCCAGGAGGGATCTCGGTCACCCCTCCACTTT | CASSQEGSRSPLHF
TRBJ2-5 | 16 | TRBV28 | - | TRBD2 | TGTGCCAGCAGTTTAGTAAGCGGGGTACTCCAAGAGACCCAGTACTTC | CASSLVSGVLQETQYF
TRBJ1-2 | 13 | TRBV28 | - | - | TGTGCCAGCAGTCAACAGCTAAACTATGGCTACACCTTC | CASSQQLNYGYTF
TRBJ2-1 | 15 | TRBV13 | few | TRBD1 | TGTGCCAGCAGCGCAGACAGGGAAGCCTACAATGAGCAGTTCTTC | CASSADREAYNEQFF
TRBJ2-5 | 20 | TRBV7-6 | few | TRBD2 | TGTGCCAGCAGCTTAGCGAGGGCTAGCGGGGGGGCCGGGGATTTGGAGACCCAGTACTTC | CASSLARASGGAGDLETQYF
TRBJ1-1 | 12 | TRBV11-3 | once | - | TGTGCCAGCAGCTTACGGACACGTGAAGCTTTCTTT | CASSLRTREAFF
TRBJ2-3 | 16 | TRBV30 | - | TRBD2 | TGTGCCTGGAGTAAGACCGGGGGGACCCTCGTTTATACGCAGTATTTT | CAWSKTGGTLVYTQYF
TRBJ2-7 | 14 | TRBV7-7 | few | - | TGTGCCAGCAGCTTAGAAGGGGACTCCTACGAGCAGTACTTC | CASSLEGDSYEQYF
TRBJ2-3 | 14 | TRBV5-6 | - | - | TGTGCCAGCAGCATTGGGACTTCGGCAGATACGCAGTATTTT | CASSIGTSADTQYF
TRBJ2-2 | 14 | TRBV25-1 | - | - | TGTGCCAGCAGTGAAACCAGGGACACCGGGGAGCTGTTTTTT | CASSETRDTGELFF
TRBJ2-1 | 15 | TRBV7-6 | - | - | TGTGCCAGCAGCGGGACCGGGGGCTCCTACAATGAGCAGTTCTTC | CASSGTGGSYNEQFF
TRBJ2-1 | 14 | TRBV9 | - | - | TGTGCCAGCAGGAGGAGGGGTTTCTACAATGAGCAGTTCTTC | CASRRRGFYNEQFF